The 6 T cell receptor beta chains below were found in one sample sequenced in a study of T cell responses to AZD1222 COVID-19 vaccine. The table came from immunoSEQ multiplex PCR; TCRdb's copy has only in-frame clones and leaves some out. The repertoire holds about 150,000 clones, with roughly 88% as singletons. The specimen was peripheral blood, collected 28 days after the second AZD1222 dose. The receptors derive from an adult who received the AZD1222 COVID-19 vaccine.

V is TRBV6-2 or TRBV6-3 and J is TRBJ2-5; 11 positions agree with TRBD2. The CDR3 is 17 amino acids. V shed 1 base, J shed 2 bases, and the junction held 6 bases outside the gene matches. Germline values: CDR1 MNHEY, CDR2 SVGEGT. CDR3 coding DNA: TGTGCCAGCAGTTACTTGAGACTAGCGGGACCGCAAGAGACCCAGTACTTC. Amino acids: CASSYLRLAGPQETQYF.

The V call is TRBV5-1, the J call TRBJ2-2; 7 nucleotides match TRBD1. Per the germline V gene, CDR1 is SGHRS and CDR2 is YFSETQ. The ends lost 4 bases at V and 4 bases at J; junction bases unmatched: 10. The length of the CDR3 is 16 residues. The CDR3 nucleotides are TGCGCCAGCAGCAAGCAGGGTCAGGGGGTCACCGGGGAGCTGTTTTTT. It yields the protein CASSKQGQGVTGELFF. The variable domain in full, completed from reference TRBV5-1 and TRBJ2-2, reads KAGVTQTPRYLIKTRGQQVTLSCSPISGHRSVSWYQQTPGQGLQFLFEYFSETQRNKGNFPGRFSGRQFSNSRSEMNVSTLELGDSALYLCASSKQGQGVTGELFFGEGSRLTVL.

This clone has ten or more counts. This chain joins TRBV19 and TRBJ1-5, with TRBD1 identical over 8 bases. The germline V gene encodes CDR1 LNHDA and CDR2 SQIVND (reference sequence). Trimming at V came to 6 bases and at J to 0 bases, leaving 7 bases not matched to a gene. The CDR3 has 16 residues. The CDR3 reads CASRYGTGYSNQPQHF. As DNA, the CDR3 is TGTGCCAGTAGATACGGGACAGGCTATAGCAATCAGCCCCAGCATTTT.

The chain links TRBV6-5 to TRBJ2-7; D unresolved. The CDR3 covers 13 residues. Trimming took off 4 bases at V and 2 bases at J, with 9 bases between the two ends. Germline CDR1 MNHEY, CDR2 SVGAGI. CDR3 sequence (DNA): TGTGCCAGCAGTTCTGGACGGACCTACGAGCAGTACTTC. Its protein is CASSSGRTYEQYF.

This clone has just one count. V is TRBV6-5 and J is TRBJ1-2, with a possible D match to TRBD1 (5 bases). Germline-derived CDR1 and CDR2 are MNHEY and SVGAGI. The CDR3 contains 11 residues. Trimming took off 8 bases at V and 4 bases at J, with 8 bases between the two ends. CDR3 coding DNA: TGTGCCAGCTCAGGGATCTATGGCTACACCTTC. Amino acid sequence: CASSGIYGYTF.

J is TRBJ1-6 and V is TRBV9, with D perhaps TRBD1 (5 bases). The CDR3 is made up of 15 amino acids. Germline CDR1 is SGDLS and CDR2 is YYNGEE. Trimming removed 4 bases at V and 8 bases at J, with 16 bases between. CDR3 nucleotides: TGTGCCAGCAGCTCACCAGGGAGTGGGTATTCACCCCTCCACTTT. Its translation is CASSSPGSGYSPLHF.